The source of this T cell receptor (beta chain) is a study of blood T cells in healthy people across ages. Across the whole study: About one barcoded beta molecule per two T cells was the capture yield of template switching.

The second PCR ran roughly 6 to 12 cycles with a sample-barcoded 5' primer and J-beta primers. Every single cDNA molecule received a tag from a template-switch adaptor with 12 random nucleotides. TCRdb used MiXCR to reprocess the 5' RACE reads, holding one entry per CDR3 protein. Here the sample spans about 640,000 distinct CDR3 sequences, under 70% being singletons. This CDR3 contains 15 residues. Germline lookup yields CDR1 SGHAT and CDR2 FQNNGV. V lost 0 bases and J 2 bases, leaving 10 bases between the germline ends. This sequence originates from a man aged 60-69 years in good health. J is TRBJ2-5 and V is TRBV11-2; TRBD2 might be the D (6 bases). The sequencing input was blood. The CDR3 loop is CASSLDGGIQETQYF. The CDR3 nucleotides read TGTGCCAGCAGCTTAGATGGGGGGATACAAGAGACCCAGTACTTC.